The 32 T cell receptor beta chains in this list originate from one sample, sequenced in a study of T cells in Graves' hyperthyroidism and ophthalmopathy (dated by TCRdb to between 2017 and 2020). Preparation of the library involved multiplex PCR. The sample was run on an Illumina HiSeq 2000. The TCR beta CDR3 regions were amplified from the RNA transcripts. A first-round RT-PCR of the TCR CDR3 used the HTBI primer set with the Qiagen OneStep RT-PCR kit. TCRdb passed the public sequencing reads through fastp at Q25 and MiXCR, retaining productive beta sequences. CDR3 protein duplicates are merged, each entry listing the most common genes and DNA. A total of 600,000 to 650,000 distinct CDR3 sequences appear in this sample, 20% of them only once. 34% of the sample goes to the ten largest clones. Specimen: blood. The receptors derive from a young man with Graves' ophthalmopathy.

This clonotype was seen at least ten times. The CDR3 DNA is TGCGCCAGCAGCTTGGCTTCGGGGTCTCGGGACACTGAAGCTTTCTTT. Translation: CASSLASGSRDTEAFF. This sequence joins TRBV5-1 and TRBJ1-1; D is unresolved. Germline CDR1 and CDR2: SGHRS and YFSETQ. The CDR3 is 16 residues long. V gave up 0 bases and J gave up 3 bases, with 15 bases separating them.

This clonotype showed up many times. The chain employs TRBV28 and TRBJ2-3; D remains ambiguous. This CDR3 is 9 amino acids long. V was trimmed by 5 bases and J by 10 bases, leaving 4 bases between them. Germline V gene sequence: CDR1 MDHEN, CDR2 SYDVKM. CDR3 sequence reads: CASSPPQYF. CDR3 DNA sequence: TGTGCCAGCAGTCCCCCGCAGTATTTT.

The genes are TRBV28 and TRBJ2-7; 13 positions agree with TRBD2. There are 16 residues in the CDR3. The V gene end was trimmed by 6 bases and the J gene end by 1 base; junction bases not matched to a gene: 6. Looked up from germline, CDR1 is MDHEN and CDR2 is SYDVKM. For the CDR3, the DNA is TGTGCCAGCAGGCGCGGACTAGCGGGAGTTTCCTACGAGCAGTACTTC. Amino acid sequence: CASRRGLAGVSYEQYF.

CDR3 nucleotides: TGTGCCAGCAGCTTAGGAGGGGGAGGAAGCGATGAGCAGTTCTTC. This encodes CASSLGGGGSDEQFF. The chain links TRBV7-9 to TRBJ2-1; D might be TRBD1 or TRBD2, each matching 6 bases. CDR3 length: 15 residues. The V gene lost 1 base and the J gene lost 8 bases, with 15 bases spanning the gap. CDR1 is SEHNR, CDR2 FQNEAQ, per germline (reference sequence). The variable domain in full, with the rest retrieved from reference TRBV7-9 and TRBJ2-1, is DTGVSQNPRHKITKRGQNVTFRCDPISEHNRLYWYRQTLGQGPEFLTYFQNEAQLEKSRLLSDRFSAERPKGSFSTLEIQRTEQGDSAMYLCASSLGGGGSDEQFFGPGTRLTVL.

The chain joins TRBV7-9 to TRBJ2-1; D is uncertain. V lost 5 bases, J lost 0 bases, and 11 bases lay in between. Germline V gene lookup returns CDR1 SEHNR and CDR2 FQNEAQ (reference sequence). The CDR3 loop spans 15 amino acids. The CDR3 reads CASSNLLASYNEQFF. CDR3 sequence (DNA): TGTGCCAGCAGCAACCTGTTGGCCTCCTACAATGAGCAGTTCTTC.

This clonotype appeared a few times. In DNA form, the CDR3 reads TGTGCCAGCAGAATAACCGGGACTAGCGTGGGCGATACGCAGTATTTT. This sequence encodes CASRITGTSVGDTQYF. The V and J genes are TRBV28 and TRBJ2-3; 10 bases agree with TRBD2. Germline-derived CDR1 and CDR2 are MDHEN and SYDVKM. CDR3 length: 16 residues. V lost 6 bases, J lost 6 bases, and 12 bases stayed unmatched.

The V and J genes are TRBV6-1 and TRBJ1-1; 7 nucleotides agree with TRBD1. Germline CDR1 and CDR2: MNHNS and SASEGT. The CDR3 has 14 residues. Trimming took 5 bases from V and 11 from J; bases not matched to a gene: 14. This CDR3 is CASSYAPYRGEAFF. The CDR3 DNA is TGTGCCAGCAGTTATGCTCCCTACAGGGGCGAGGCTTTCTTT.

This clonotype was seen only a few times. The V gene is TRBV10-3, the J gene TRBJ2-7; D ambiguous. Trimming took off 6 bases at V and 5 bases at J, with 20 bases between the two ends. CDR3 length equals 15 residues. Germline V lookup: CDR1 ENHRY, CDR2 SYGVKD. CDR3 protein: CAIRDDLSSLDEQYF. DNA of the CDR3: TGTGCCATCAGAGACGATCTATCCAGTTTGGACGAGCAGTACTTC.

This clonotype was recorded many times. The chain couples TRBV28 to TRBJ1-1, with D tentatively TRBD1 (6 bases). The CDR3 consists of 15 residues. The germline V and J ends were trimmed by 5 bases and 0 bases, with 13 bases remaining between them. Germline assignment: CDR1 MDHEN and CDR2 SYDVKM. The CDR3 protein is CASSTDSLMNTEAFF. CDR3 nucleotide sequence: TGTGCCAGCAGTACGGACAGCCTAATGAACACTGAAGCTTTCTTT.

The chain carries TRBV6-2 or TRBV6-3 and TRBJ2-5; unclear D gene. CDR1 and CDR2 from the germline V gene are MNHEY and SVGEGT. The ends were cut back, 2 bases at V and 4 bases at J, with 17 bases in the middle. This CDR3 has 16 residues. The CDR3 protein is CASSYPGQADGETQYF. The DNA of the CDR3 is TGTGCCAGCAGTTACCCCGGGCAGGCGGACGGAGAGACCCAGTACTTC.

The chain carries TRBV30 and TRBJ2-3, with D perhaps TRBD1 (5 bases). This CDR3 is built from 14 residues. Germline V CDR1 and CDR2: GTSNPN, SVGIG (reference sequence). Trimming stripped 0 bases from V and 3 bases from J, with 10 bases between. The CDR3 loop is CAWSVSQGTDTQYF. CDR3 DNA sequence: TGTGCCTGGAGTGTAAGTCAGGGAACAGATACGCAGTATTTT. Variable domain in full (rest from reference TRBV30 and TRBJ2-3): SQTIHQWPATLVQPVGSPLSLECTVEGTSNPNLYWYRQAAGRGLQLLFYSVGIGQISSEVPQNLSASRPQDRQFILSSKKLLLSDSGFYLCAWSVSQGTDTQYFGPGTRLTVL.

The V call is TRBV6-2 or TRBV6-3, the J call TRBJ2-5; 8 bases align to TRBD2. Germline values: CDR1 MNHEY, CDR2 SVGEGT. The CDR3 contains 16 residues. The ends lost 3 bases at V and 1 base at J; junction bases unmatched: 7. In DNA, the CDR3 is TGTGCCAGCAGTTATGGACCGACTAGCGCCCAAGAGACCCAGTACTTC. Protein product: CASSYGPTSAQETQYF.

This clonotype was found a few times. This chain connects TRBV18 to TRBJ2-7; D is possibly TRBD1 or TRBD2 (5 bases each). This CDR3 spans 14 amino acids. Germline CDR1 is KGHSH and CDR2 is LQKENI. Between the trimmed V and J ends, which lost 4 bases and 0 bases, there was a span of 10 bases. The CDR3 bases are TGTGCCAGCTCACGGGGGAGTAGCTCCTACGAGCAGTACTTC. Protein sequence: CASSRGSSSYEQYF. Using reference TRBV18 and TRBJ2-7 for the parts outside the CDR3, the full variable domain is NAGVMQNPRHLVRRRGQEARLRCSPMKGHSHVYWYRQLPEEGLKFMVYLQKENIIDESGMPKERFSAEFPKEGPSILRIQQVVRGDSAAYFCASSRGSSSYEQYFGPGTRLTVT.

The table lists this clonotype with a few counts. V and J are TRBV6-2 or TRBV6-3 and TRBJ2-5, with D uncertain. Trimming pared 0 bases from V and 5 bases from J, leaving 16 bases between. Germline CDR1 MNHEY, CDR2 SVGEGT. This CDR3 contains 16 residues. CDR3 sequence reads: CASSYSNRAGRETQYF. CDR3 DNA: TGTGCCAGCAGTTACTCGAATAGGGCTGGACGTGAGACCCAGTACTTC.

This clonotype was seen at least ten times. The V gene is TRBV20-1, the J gene TRBJ2-1; 9 nucleotides line up with TRBD2. CDR3 size: 16 residues. J lost 2 bases, V lost 0 bases, and 5 bases had no gene match. CDR1 is DFQATT and CDR2 is SNEGSKA in the germline V gene (reference sequence). The chain's CDR3 is CSARDPASGTYNEQFF. The CDR3 DNA sequence: TGCAGTGCTAGAGATCCCGCTAGCGGGACCTACAATGAGCAGTTCTTC.

The rearrangement joins TRBV18 to TRBJ2-1; either TRBD1 or TRBD2 may supply D (5 bases each). Trimming cost V 6 bases and J 0 bases, with 12 bases left between them. CDR3 length: 15 amino acids. In germline, CDR1 is KGHSH, CDR2 LQKENI. This chain's CDR3 is CASSQGEYSYNEQFF. The CDR3 nucleotides read TGTGCCAGCTCGCAGGGAGAGTACTCCTACAATGAGCAGTTCTTC.

This clonotype was seen a few times. J is TRBJ2-7 and V is TRBV6-2 or TRBV6-3; D gene unclear. This CDR3 contains 13 residues. Germline CDR1 is MNHEY and CDR2 is SVGEGT. V gave up 7 bases and J gave up 6 bases, with 16 bases separating them. The CDR3 DNA follows: TGTGCCAGCACCCAAAGTCGTCTAGGCGAGCAGTACTTC. The encoded protein is CASTQSRLGEQYF.

This clonotype occurred a few times. The gene calls are TRBV20-1 and TRBJ2-2, with D maybe TRBD2 (6 bases). Germline CDR1 is DFQATT and CDR2 is SNEGSKA (reference sequence). CDR3 length: 13 residues. Trimming left V 2 bases short and J 6 bases short, with 10 bases between. The CDR3 loop is CSARTSWSGELFF. The DNA of the CDR3 is TGCAGTGCTAGAACTAGCTGGTCCGGGGAGCTGTTTTTT.

With respect to this clonotype: A much larger clone differs from this one at a single base, so this may be a read error. V gene TRBV11-2 combines with J gene TRBJ2-5; 8 bases align to TRBD1. After removal of 5 bases from V and 4 bases from J, the junction contained 9 bases not matched to a gene. The CDR3 extends over 15 amino acids. Germline V CDR1 and CDR2: SGHAT, FQNNGV. CDR3 nucleotide sequence: TGTGCCAGCAGCCCAAAGGGGGGACAGGTAGAGACCCAGTACTTC. It codes for CASSPKGGQVETQYF.

This clonotype appeared many times. V usage is TRBV10-3 and J usage is TRBJ1-1, with 8 nucleotides matching TRBD1. Germline trimming cut 8 bases from V and 4 bases from J; bases unmatched to any gene: 9. The CDR3 is 14 amino acids. The germline V gene encodes CDR1 ENHRY and CDR2 SYGVKD. CDR3 nucleotide sequence: TGTGCCATCGCCTCCGGGACAGGAGTCACTGAAGCTTTCTTT. It codes for CAIASGTGVTEAFF.

The rearrangement joins TRBV12-3 or TRBV12-4 to TRBJ1-1, with 8 bases matching TRBD1. V lost 3 bases, J lost 0 bases, and 6 bases stayed unmatched. The CDR3 has 16 amino acids. CDR3 DNA sequence: TGTGCCAGCAGTTTTAGGACAGGGAGGATGAACACTGAAGCTTTCTTT. Translating gives CASSFRTGRMNTEAFF.

This clonotype was counted ten times or more. This chain links TRBV13 with TRBJ2-1, with D perhaps matching TRBD2 (5 bases). V shed 3 bases and J shed 3 bases, with 15 bases lying between them. Per the germline V gene, CDR1 is PRHDT and CDR2 is FYEKMQ (reference sequence). The CDR3 sequence is 16 residues long. The CDR3 sequence is CASSLGASTGYNEQFF. The DNA for the CDR3 is TGTGCCAGCAGCTTGGGAGCGTCAACGGGCTACAATGAGCAGTTCTTC. Variable domain in full (rest from reference TRBV13 and TRBJ2-1): AAGVIQSPRHLIKEKRETATLKCYPIPRHDTVYWYQQGPGQDPQFLISFYEKMQSDKGSIPDRFSAQQFSDYHSELNMSSLELGDSALYFCASSLGASTGYNEQFFGPGTRLTVL.

This clonotype was seen ten or more times. The rearrangement uses TRBV11-1 and TRBJ2-3; tentative D call: TRBD1 (5 bases). The CDR3 loop spans 14 amino acids. Trimming took 4 bases from V and 6 from J, leaving 14 bases between them. Germline CDR1 and CDR2: SGHAT and FQDESV (reference sequence). Here the CDR3 reads CASSSPRAGDTQYF. In DNA form, the CDR3 reads TGTGCCAGCAGCTCCCCAAGGGCAGGGGATACGCAGTATTTT.

V usage is TRBV18 and J usage is TRBJ2-5, with a possible D match to TRBD2 (6 bases). This CDR3 has 12 amino acids. Per germline, CDR1 KGHSH and CDR2 LQKENI. Trimming shortened V by 2 bases and J by 7 bases, and 8 bases separated the two germline ends. The CDR3 loop is CASSPRGGTQYF. CDR3 DNA: TGTGCCAGCTCACCAAGGGGAGGGACCCAGTACTTC.

About this clonotype: This may be a read error, as it is one base from a much larger clone. This rearrangement joins TRBV12-3 or TRBV12-4 to TRBJ2-1; 9 nucleotides match TRBD2. There are 16 residues in the CDR3. The V segment lost 6 bases and the J segment 8 bases; nucleotides outside the gene matches: 14. The CDR3 DNA is TGTGCCAGCAGCCAAATTATGGTTAGCGGGAGCCATGAGCAGTTCTTC. Its translation: CASSQIMVSGSHEQFF.

There are a few counts of this clonotype. V gene TRBV11-2 combines with J gene TRBJ1-2; 8 positions agree with TRBD1. The CDR3 is made up of 14 amino acids. The V and J ends lost 3 bases and 7 bases, in that order; junction bases with no gene match: 7. Germline V CDR1 and CDR2: SGHAT, FQNNGV. Written as DNA, the CDR3 is TGTGCCAGCAGCTTTGGCAGGGGGCGCGGTGGCTACACCTTC. This gives the protein CASSFGRGRGGYTF.

This clonotype was recorded at least ten times. The rearrangement links TRBV20-1 to TRBJ2-3; D may be TRBD1 or TRBD2 (6 bases each). Trimming removed 5 bases from V and 6 bases from J, with 15 bases in between. Per germline, CDR1 DFQATT and CDR2 SNEGSKA (reference sequence). The CDR3 contains 13 residues. The CDR3 protein is CSAVQGGGDTQYF. DNA for the CDR3: TGCAGTGCTGTACAGGGAGGTGGGGATACGCAGTATTTT.

This clonotype has at least ten counts. This chain joins TRBV18 and TRBJ2-7; D is tentatively TRBD1 or TRBD2 (5 bases each). Germline V CDR1 and CDR2: KGHSH, LQKENI. Between the trimmed V and J ends, which lost 4 bases and 3 bases, there was a span of 16 bases. There are 15 residues in the CDR3. CDR3: CASSLIRDPNYEQYF. In nucleotides, the CDR3 is TGTGCCAGCTCACTGATCCGGGACCCCAACTACGAGCAGTACTTC.

This chain connects TRBV4-2 to TRBJ2-3; 8 bases align to TRBD1. The length of the CDR3 is 18 residues. The V segment lost 2 bases and the J segment 4 bases; nucleotides outside the gene matches: 14. CDR1 and CDR2 (germline): LGHNA, YNFKEQ. The CDR3 nucleotides are TGTGCCAGCAGCCAACGCATACGGACAGGGAGTTTTGCAGATACGCAGTATTTT. It specifies CASSQRIRTGSFADTQYF.

The chain couples TRBV6-1 to TRBJ1-6, with unresolved D. This CDR3 is 12 amino acids long. The germline CDR1 and CDR2 sequences are MNHNS and SASEGT. The V end was cut by 6 bases, the J end by 7 bases, with 7 bases between. CDR3 loop: CASRTWNSPLHF. DNA for the CDR3: TGTGCCAGCAGAACTTGGAATTCACCCCTCCACTTT.

This clonotype was detected a few times. This chain joins TRBV3-1 and TRBJ2-7; D is unresolved. Trimming removed 1 base from V and 4 bases from J, with 14 bases in between. The CDR3 extends over 15 amino acids. Germline CDR1 reads LGHDT; CDR2 reads YNNKEL (reference sequence). The CDR3 coding sequence is TGTGCCAGCAGCCAAGTGTCGGGCAAGGGTTACGAGCAGTACTTC. Translated, it gives CASSQVSGKGYEQYF.

This clonotype was observed a handful of times. With only one base between it and a far larger clone, this is likely a read error. This rearrangement joins TRBV7-6 to TRBJ2-1; D is undetermined. Germline-derived CDR1 and CDR2 are SGHVS and FNYEAQ. Trimming removed 1 base at V and 0 bases at J, with 7 bases between. This CDR3 spans 15 amino acids. The CDR3 sequence is CASSLEVSSYNEQFF. Here the CDR3 DNA reads TGTGCCAGCAGCTTAGAAGTTAGCTCCTACAATGAGCAGTTCTTC.